Each of the 18 T cell receptor beta chains below was sequenced from the same sample in a study of T-cell reconstitution after alpha-beta-depleted transplantation in children. This sample's TCRbeta library carried unique molecular identifier barcodes. TCRdb reprocessed the PCR reads with MiXCR, giving one entry per CDR3 protein. Of 450,000 to 550,000 distinct CDR3 sequences listed, roughly 11% are singletons. This sample comprised PBMCs, mostly from graft donor cells, obtained 180 days after TCRalphabeta/CD19-depleted stem cell transplant. The receptors derive from a female patient aged 2-9 years who had a stem cell transplant for aplastic anemia, so the T cells may come from the graft donor.

V gene TRBV7-2 combines with J gene TRBJ2-2; tentatively, D is TRBD2 (6 bases). The CDR3 spans 15 residues. In germline, CDR1 is SGHTA, CDR2 FQGNSA. V lost 1 base, J lost 4 bases, and 10 bases lay in between. CDR3 nucleotides: TGTGCCAGCAGCTTAGATAGGAGGGCCACCGGGGAGCTGTTTTTT. It is translated as CASSLDRRATGELFF.

This clonotype was detected a few times. The DNA of the CDR3 is TGTGCCAGCAGAAACGAGGGGTTGAGGGGTTCACCCCTCCACTTT. It translates to CASRNEGLRGSPLHF. This chain joins TRBV2 and TRBJ1-6; TRBD1 might be the D (5 bases). V was pared by 6 bases and J by 9 bases, with 18 bases between. The CDR3 totals 15 residues. Germline CDR1 and CDR2: SNHLY and FYNNEI.

The chain couples TRBV9 to TRBJ1-2; D is perhaps TRBD1 (6 bases). The V end was cut by 4 bases, the J end by 8 bases, with 21 bases between. CDR1 is SGDLS, CDR2 YYNGEE, per germline. This CDR3 is built from 15 residues. DNA of the CDR3: TGTGCCAGCAGCCCCGAGGGTTGGGGGGCCAAAGGCTACACCTTC. This gives the protein CASSPEGWGAKGYTF.

This clonotype has more than one count but fewer than ten. The rearrangement uses TRBV28 and TRBJ1-5; no reliable D call. CDR3 size: 14 residues. V lost 2 bases and J lost 7, with 12 bases in between. Germline CDR1 is MDHEN and CDR2 is SYDVKM. CDR3 protein: CASSLKVGRQPQHF. In DNA, the CDR3 is TGTGCCAGCAGTTTAAAGGTTGGAAGACAGCCCCAGCATTTT.

This rearrangement joins TRBV4-3 to TRBJ2-7, with D uncertain. The ends were cut back, 1 base at V and 2 bases at J, with 12 bases in the middle. Germline assignment: CDR1 LGHNA and CDR2 YSLEER. This CDR3 comprises 15 residues. For the CDR3, the DNA is TGCGCCAGCAGCCAAGTCCCTGTTAGGGCCTACGAGCAGTACTTC. This encodes CASSQVPVRAYEQYF.

There are a few counts of this clonotype. V and J are TRBV20-1 and TRBJ2-4; 8 nucleotides line up with TRBD2. CDR3 length equals 15 residues. V gave up 8 bases and J gave up 2 bases; unmatched junction bases: 11. CDR1 and CDR2 from the germline V gene are DFQATT and SNEGSKA (reference sequence). This CDR3 is CSRPEIAGTKNIQYF. The CDR3 DNA reads TGCAGTCGACCCGAAATAGCGGGGACCAAAAACATTCAGTACTTC.

This chain uses TRBV4-3 with TRBJ1-5; D gene uncertain. The V end was cut by 8 bases, the J end by 3 bases, with 17 bases between. Germline loops: CDR1 LGHNA, CDR2 YSLEER. The CDR3 runs to 15 residues. CDR3 DNA sequence: TGCGCCAGCGCGCCCTATGCGGAGAACAATCAGCCCCAGCATTTT. Translated, it gives CASAPYAENNQPQHF.

This clonotype was observed a few times. The chain recombines TRBV15 with TRBJ2-3; D is possibly TRBD1 or TRBD2 (5 bases each). Germline values: CDR1 LNHNV, CDR2 YYDKDF (reference sequence). The V and J ends lost 0 bases and 3 bases respectively, with 13 bases between them. The CDR3 covers 16 residues. As DNA, the CDR3 is TGTGCCACCAGCAGAGATGGGGCAGGGACGACAGATACGCAGTATTTT. Amino acids: CATSRDGAGTTDTQYF.

The rearrangement uses TRBV24-1 and TRBJ2-1; tentatively, D is TRBD2 (5 bases). V was pared by 4 bases and J by 6 bases, with 12 bases between. This CDR3 has 14 amino acids. From germline, CDR1 is KGHDR and CDR2 SFDVKD. In nucleotides, the CDR3 is TGTGCCACCAGTGAGTTAGGGAGCCTCAATGAGCAGTTCTTC. It encodes CATSELGSLNEQFF.

The chain has TRBV13 and TRBJ1-4, with a possible D match to TRBD1 (6 bases). The V end was cut by 5 bases, the J end by 4 bases, with 8 bases between. CDR3 size: 13 residues. Germline V CDR1 and CDR2: PRHDT, FYEKMQ (reference sequence). Here the CDR3 reads CASSLRGNEKLFF. The CDR3 DNA sequence: TGTGCCAGCAGCCTCAGGGGTAATGAAAAACTGTTTTTT.

This clonotype has just a few counts. The chain joins TRBV20-1 to TRBJ2-1; 10 bases are a match to TRBD2. Losses at the gene ends were 3 bases for V and 6 bases for J; bases not matched to a gene: 5. This CDR3 spans 14 amino acids. Germline V gives CDR1 DFQATT, CDR2 SNEGSKA (reference sequence). CDR3 in DNA: TGCAGTGCTAGGGGACTAGCGCGGTCCAATGAGCAGTTCTTC. Translated, it gives CSARGLARSNEQFF.

The DNA of the CDR3 is TGTGCCAGCTCACCCGCGAGGGTTGAAGCTTTCTTT. Its protein product is CASSPARVEAFF. This chain uses TRBV18 with TRBJ1-1; no reliable D call. V gave up 3 bases and J gave up 7 bases, with 9 bases separating them. CDR3 length equals 12 residues. Germline-derived CDR1 and CDR2 are KGHSH and LQKENI.

The chain combines TRBV4-1 with TRBJ2-7; D possibly matches TRBD1 or TRBD2 (5 bases each). This CDR3 contains 15 residues. Germline CDR1 MGHRA, CDR2 YSYEKL. V dropped 1 base and J dropped 3 bases, with 13 bases sitting between them. The CDR3 DNA follows: TGCGCCAGCAGCCAAGTCCGGGACCGACGCTACGAGCAGTACTTC. It is translated as CASSQVRDRRYEQYF.

The chain employs TRBV10-2 and TRBJ2-7; a possible D gene is TRBD2 (6 bases). Trimming left V 2 bases short and J 3 bases short, with 14 bases between. There are 15 residues in the CDR3. The V gene's germline CDR1 is WSHSY and CDR2 SAAADI. Here the CDR3 DNA reads TGCGCCAGCAGTGAGGGCGGGAAGGGGAACTACGAGCAGTACGTC. This encodes CASSEGGKGNYEQYV.

CDR3 sequence reads: CASSLLAAYYEQYF. Here the CDR3 DNA reads TGTGCCAGCAGCCTCTTAGCGGCATACTACGAGCAGTACTTC. The chain carries TRBV7-2 and TRBJ2-7, with D possibly being TRBD2 (6 bases). Germline V gene sequence: CDR1 SGHTA, CDR2 FQGNSA. V dropped 5 bases and J dropped 3 bases, with 14 bases sitting between them. There are 14 residues in the CDR3.

This clonotype was picked up a small number of times. V and J are TRBV7-9 and TRBJ1-5, with D possibly matching TRBD1 (6 bases). Germline V gene lookup returns CDR1 SEHNR and CDR2 FQNEAQ (reference sequence). The CDR3 is 17 amino acids. The V end was cut by 1 base, the J end by 0 bases, with 13 bases between. CDR3 residues: CASSLGHQGPSNQPQHF. CDR3 nucleotide sequence: TGTGCCAGCAGCTTAGGTCATCAGGGGCCTAGCAATCAGCCCCAGCATTTT.

This clonotype was seen a few times. This chain uses TRBV4-3 with TRBJ1-1, with 9 bases fitting TRBD1. Germline loops: CDR1 LGHNA, CDR2 YSLEER. The CDR3 runs to 15 residues. V lost 3 bases to trimming and J lost 5 bases; unmatched junction nucleotides: 7. DNA of the CDR3: TGCGCCAGCAGCCAGCCCGACAGGGGGGGGACTGAAGCTTTCTTT. The encoded protein is CASSQPDRGGTEAFF.

This clonotype was detected a few times. The CDR3 here is CASSRPGTGEETQYF. The CDR3 bases are TGTGCCAGCAGTAGACCCGGGACAGGGGAAGAGACCCAGTACTTC. J is TRBJ2-5 and V is TRBV6-1; 10 nucleotides align to TRBD1. The V gene end was trimmed by 5 bases and the J gene end by 3 bases; junction bases not matched to a gene: 6. This CDR3 has 15 amino acids. CDR1 MNHNS and CDR2 SASEGT come from the germline V gene.